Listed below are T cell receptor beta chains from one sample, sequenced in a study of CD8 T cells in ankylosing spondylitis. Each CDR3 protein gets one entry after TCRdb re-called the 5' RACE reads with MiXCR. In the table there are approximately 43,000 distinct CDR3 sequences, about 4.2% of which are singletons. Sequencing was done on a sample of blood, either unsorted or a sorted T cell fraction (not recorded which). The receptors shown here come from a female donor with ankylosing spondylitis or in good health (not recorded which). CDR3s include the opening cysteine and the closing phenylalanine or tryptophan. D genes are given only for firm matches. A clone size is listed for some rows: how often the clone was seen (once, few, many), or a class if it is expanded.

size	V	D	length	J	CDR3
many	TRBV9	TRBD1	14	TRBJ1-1	CASSLGQMNTEAFF
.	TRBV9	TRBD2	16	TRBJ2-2	CASSVVPGGHPGELFF
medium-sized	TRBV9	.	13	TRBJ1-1	CASSPGQNTEAFF
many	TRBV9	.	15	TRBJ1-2	CASSANGGAVDGYTF
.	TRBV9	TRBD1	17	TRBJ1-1	CASSVGSGGAGDTEAFF
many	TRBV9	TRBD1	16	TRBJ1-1	CASSVGPGGMNTEAFF
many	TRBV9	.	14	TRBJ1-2	CASSVAQGIYGYTF
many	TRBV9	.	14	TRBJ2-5	CASSVGLVQETQYF
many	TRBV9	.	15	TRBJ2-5	CASSVATEYQETQYF
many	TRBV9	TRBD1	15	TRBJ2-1	CASTRDSLAYNEQFF
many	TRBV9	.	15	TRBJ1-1	CASSLQGGAGTEAFF
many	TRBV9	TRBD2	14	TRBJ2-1	CASSVGGGDGEQFF
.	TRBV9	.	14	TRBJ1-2	CASSARKSSYGYTF
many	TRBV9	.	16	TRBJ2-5	CASSPHAAQPQETQYF
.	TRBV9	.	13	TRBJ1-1	CASSVATNTEAFF
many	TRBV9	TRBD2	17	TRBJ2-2	CASSAGTSGANTGELFF
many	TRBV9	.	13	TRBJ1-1	CASSVAGITEAFF
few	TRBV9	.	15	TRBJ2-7	CASSDNKEAETEQYF
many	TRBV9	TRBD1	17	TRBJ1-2	CASSAFQGGWSNYGYTF
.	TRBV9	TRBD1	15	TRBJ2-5	CASSVNAGGQETQYF
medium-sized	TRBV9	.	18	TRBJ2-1	CASSVVTGGGGDSNEQFF
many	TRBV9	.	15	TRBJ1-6	CASSVGGSYNSPLHF
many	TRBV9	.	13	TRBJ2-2	CASSVERGRELFF
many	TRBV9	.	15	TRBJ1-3	CASSEATSSGNTIYF
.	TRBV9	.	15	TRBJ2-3	CASSYSGLSTDTQYF
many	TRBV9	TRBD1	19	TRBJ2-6	CASSVALQGPLSGANVLTF
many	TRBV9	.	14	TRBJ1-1	CASSATGLNTEAFF
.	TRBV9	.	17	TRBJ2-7	CASSVAGGDLNSYEQYF